The 18 T cell receptor beta chains in this list originate from one sample, sequenced in a study of graft-versus-host responses after intestinal transplantation. The table came from immunoSEQ multiplex PCR; TCRdb's copy has only in-frame clones and leaves some out. This sample has about 17,000 clones, with almost 80% found just once. Graft samples were processed, releasing intraepithelial and lamina propria lymphocytes. The sequenced sample was ileum tissue, obtained approximately 61 weeks after intestinal transplant. These receptors came from a human patient who received an intestinal transplant, so some T cells may come from the graft donor.

V usage is TRBV6-5 and J usage is TRBJ2-7; D possibly corresponds to TRBD2 (6 bases). Trimming removed 6 bases from V and 0 bases from J, with 15 bases in between. The CDR3 covers 15 residues. Germline CDR1 reads MNHEY; CDR2 reads SVGAGI. CDR3 sequence (DNA): TGTGCCAGCAGACAGACTAGTGCCAGCTCCTACGAGCAGTACTTC. The encoded protein is CASRQTSASSYEQYF.

The chain couples TRBV11-1 to TRBJ2-7; 7 bases match TRBD1. The CDR3 totals 14 residues. V shed 1 base, J shed 1 base, and the junction held 1 base outside the gene matches. The germline CDR1 and CDR2 sequences are SGHAT and FQDESV (reference sequence). The CDR3 loop reads CASSLEGASYEQYF. The CDR3 nucleotides are TGTGCCAGCAGCTTAGAGGGGGCGTCCTACGAGCAGTACTTC.

J is TRBJ2-6 and V is TRBV5-4; 9 bases are a match to TRBD1. The CDR3 sequence is 17 residues long. V was pared by 3 bases and J by 2 bases, with 6 bases of the junction left unmatched. CDR1 SGHNT and CDR2 YYREEE come from the germline V gene (reference sequence). The CDR3 nucleotides are TGTGCCAGCAGCTCCGGGACAGGGACTGCTGGGGCCAACGTCCTGACTTTC. It yields the protein CASSSGTGTAGANVLTF.

The chain uses TRBV10-2 and TRBJ2-5; a possible D gene is TRBD1 (5 bases). This CDR3 region has 16 residues. Trimming took off 1 base at V and 3 bases at J, with 15 bases between the two ends. Germline CDR1 and CDR2: WSHSY and SAAADI. In DNA, the CDR3 is TGCGCCAGCAGTGAGTGGAAGGGGCCGGACAAAGAGACCCAGTACTTC. This translates into CASSEWKGPDKETQYF.

This clone was observed a single time. The chain links TRBV10-3 to TRBJ1-1; D ambiguous. CDR1 is ENHRY and CDR2 is SYGVKD in the germline V gene. The CDR3 is made up of 14 amino acids. Trimming removed 4 bases at V and 1 base at J, with 10 bases between. CDR3 sequence (DNA): TGTGCCATCAGTGGCGTACACCCGAACACTGAAGCTTTCTTT. Its translation: CAISGVHPNTEAFF.

This chain connects TRBV27 to TRBJ2-1, with D unresolved. Per the germline V gene, CDR1 is MNHEY and CDR2 is SMNVEV (reference sequence). V was trimmed by 1 base and J by 7 bases, leaving 11 bases between them. This CDR3 has 14 amino acids. Here the CDR3 reads CASSLWPPRNEQFF. The CDR3 region has the DNA TGTGCCAGCAGTTTATGGCCCCCCAGGAATGAGCAGTTCTTC.

This CDR3 reads CASSPGAGLGNTEAFF. The CDR3 nucleotides are TGTGCCAGCTCCCCCGGGGCAGGGTTGGGGAACACTGAAGCTTTCTTT. The chain joins TRBV18 to TRBJ1-1; TRBD1 might be the D (5 bases). The CDR3 consists of 16 residues. Germline V gene sequence: CDR1 KGHSH, CDR2 LQKENI. The V end was cut by 6 bases, the J end by 1 base, with 18 bases between.

The CDR3 nucleotides read TGTGCCAGCAGCCAAGTCAAGGGTGGGGCAGATACGCAGTATTTT. It is translated as CASSQVKGGADTQYF. This rearrangement joins TRBV4-2 to TRBJ2-3; no reliable D call. Germline lookup yields CDR1 LGHNA and CDR2 YNFKEQ. Between the trimmed V and J ends, which lost 1 base and 4 bases, there was a span of 12 bases. This CDR3 comprises 15 residues.

The V gene is TRBV5-8, the J gene TRBJ1-1; 9 bases agree with TRBD1. The CDR3 sequence is 14 residues long. Unmatched junction bases numbered 4, after V lost 4 bases and J lost 3 bases. Germline assignment: CDR1 SGHTS and CDR2 YDEGEE. The CDR3 nucleotides read TGTGCCAGCAGCGACAGGGGGTGGGACACTGAAGCTTTCTTT. It yields the protein CASSDRGWDTEAFF.

V gene TRBV5-1 combines with J gene TRBJ1-2; a weak D match, TRBD1 (5 bases). This CDR3 contains 14 residues. CDR1 SGHRS and CDR2 YFSETQ come from the germline V gene. V dropped 4 bases and J dropped 3 bases, with 13 bases sitting between them. The CDR3 DNA reads TGCGCCAGCAGCCCCGGGGCGCCGGACTATGGCTACACCTTC. It encodes CASSPGAPDYGYTF. Full variable domain (outside the CDR3, taken from reference TRBV5-1 and TRBJ1-2): KAGVTQTPRYLIKTRGQQVTLSCSPISGHRSVSWYQQTPGQGLQFLFEYFSETQRNKGNFPGRFSGRQFSNSRSEMNVSTLELGDSALYLCASSPGAPDYGYTFGSGTRLTVV.

V gene TRBV27 combines with J gene TRBJ2-2; D remains ambiguous. This CDR3 region has 15 residues. The germline V gene encodes CDR1 MNHEY and CDR2 SMNVEV (reference sequence). V dropped 3 bases and J dropped 4 bases, with 12 bases sitting between them. DNA of the CDR3: TGTGCCAGCAGTTTTTGGTTTCGAGGCACCGGGGAGCTGTTTTTT. This codes for CASSFWFRGTGELFF.

V gene TRBV2 combines with J gene TRBJ2-5, with TRBD2 matching 10 bases. Trimming took 10 bases from V and 0 from J; bases not matched to a gene: 5. The CDR3 spans 14 residues. Germline CDR1 and CDR2: SNHLY and FYNNEI. The CDR3 coding sequence is TGTGCCACCGGGAGCGGGGGGGACCAAGAGACCCAGTACTTC. Translation gives CATGSGGDQETQYF. Drawing the rest from reference TRBV2 and TRBJ2-5, the complete variable domain is EPEVTQTPSHQVTQMGQEVILRCVPISNHLYFYWYRQILGQKVEFLVSFYNNEISEKSEIFDDQFSVERPDGSNFTLKIRSTKLEDSAMYFCATGSGGDQETQYFGPGTRLLVL.

The CDR3 spells CASQLGDTQYF. Written as DNA, the CDR3 is TGTGCCAGCCAGCTAGGGGATACGCAGTATTTT. This rearrangement joins TRBV19 to TRBJ2-3, with no clear D. The CDR3 covers 11 residues. Germline CDR1 and CDR2: LNHDA and SQIVND (reference sequence). With 9 bases removed from V and 6 bases from J, the gap between germline ends came to 10 bases.

This chain uses TRBV5-6 with TRBJ1-2; no clear D. V was pared by 0 bases and J by 6 bases, with 9 bases between. The CDR3 runs 13 residues. Per the germline V gene, CDR1 is SGHDT and CDR2 is YYEEEE. The chain's CDR3 is CASSLVGRDGYTF. The DNA for the CDR3 is TGTGCCAGCAGCTTGGTAGGGAGGGATGGCTACACCTTC.

The chain employs TRBV4-1 and TRBJ2-3, with a tentative D call TRBD2 (5 bases). Germline CDR1 and CDR2: MGHRA and YSYEKL. The CDR3 extends over 14 amino acids. Trimming took off 3 bases at V and 6 bases at J, with 13 bases between the two ends. CDR3 region: CASSHPPGVDTQYF. The CDR3 bases are TGCGCCAGCAGCCACCCACCCGGGGTGGATACGCAGTATTTT.

The gene calls are TRBV30 and TRBJ1-5, with D uncertain. Germline CDR1 is GTSNPN and CDR2 is SVGIG (reference sequence). The CDR3 extends over 15 amino acids. V was shortened by 0 bases and J by 7 bases, with 16 bases between the two germline ends. The CDR3 reads CAWSVPGLRVQPQHF. CDR3 DNA sequence: TGTGCCTGGAGTGTACCCGGTCTTCGGGTGCAGCCCCAGCATTTT.

The chain couples TRBV9 to TRBJ2-3; no firm D call. V lost 3 bases and J lost 2, with 4 bases in between. CDR3 length: 12 residues. Germline CDR1 and CDR2: SGDLS and YYNGEE. For the CDR3, the DNA is TGTGCCAGCAGCGGAATCACAGATACGCAGTATTTT. The encoded protein is CASSGITDTQYF.

This rearrangement joins TRBV7-8 to TRBJ1-2; TRBD1 matches 7 bases. There are 15 residues in the CDR3. V was pared by 3 bases and J by 0 bases, with 4 bases of the junction left unmatched. Germline CDR1 reads SGHVS; CDR2 reads FQNEAQ. CDR3 bases: TGTGCCAGCAGCTTGGTGACAGGGACTAACTATGGCTACACCTTC. Translated, it gives CASSLVTGTNYGYTF. The full variable domain, its missing parts supplied by reference TRBV7-8 and TRBJ1-2, is GAGVSQSPRYKVAKRGQDVALRCDPISGHVSLFWYQQALGQGPEFLTYFQNEAQLDKSGLPSDRFFAERPEGSVSTLKIQRTQQEDSAVYLCASSLVTGTNYGYTFGSGTRLTVV.